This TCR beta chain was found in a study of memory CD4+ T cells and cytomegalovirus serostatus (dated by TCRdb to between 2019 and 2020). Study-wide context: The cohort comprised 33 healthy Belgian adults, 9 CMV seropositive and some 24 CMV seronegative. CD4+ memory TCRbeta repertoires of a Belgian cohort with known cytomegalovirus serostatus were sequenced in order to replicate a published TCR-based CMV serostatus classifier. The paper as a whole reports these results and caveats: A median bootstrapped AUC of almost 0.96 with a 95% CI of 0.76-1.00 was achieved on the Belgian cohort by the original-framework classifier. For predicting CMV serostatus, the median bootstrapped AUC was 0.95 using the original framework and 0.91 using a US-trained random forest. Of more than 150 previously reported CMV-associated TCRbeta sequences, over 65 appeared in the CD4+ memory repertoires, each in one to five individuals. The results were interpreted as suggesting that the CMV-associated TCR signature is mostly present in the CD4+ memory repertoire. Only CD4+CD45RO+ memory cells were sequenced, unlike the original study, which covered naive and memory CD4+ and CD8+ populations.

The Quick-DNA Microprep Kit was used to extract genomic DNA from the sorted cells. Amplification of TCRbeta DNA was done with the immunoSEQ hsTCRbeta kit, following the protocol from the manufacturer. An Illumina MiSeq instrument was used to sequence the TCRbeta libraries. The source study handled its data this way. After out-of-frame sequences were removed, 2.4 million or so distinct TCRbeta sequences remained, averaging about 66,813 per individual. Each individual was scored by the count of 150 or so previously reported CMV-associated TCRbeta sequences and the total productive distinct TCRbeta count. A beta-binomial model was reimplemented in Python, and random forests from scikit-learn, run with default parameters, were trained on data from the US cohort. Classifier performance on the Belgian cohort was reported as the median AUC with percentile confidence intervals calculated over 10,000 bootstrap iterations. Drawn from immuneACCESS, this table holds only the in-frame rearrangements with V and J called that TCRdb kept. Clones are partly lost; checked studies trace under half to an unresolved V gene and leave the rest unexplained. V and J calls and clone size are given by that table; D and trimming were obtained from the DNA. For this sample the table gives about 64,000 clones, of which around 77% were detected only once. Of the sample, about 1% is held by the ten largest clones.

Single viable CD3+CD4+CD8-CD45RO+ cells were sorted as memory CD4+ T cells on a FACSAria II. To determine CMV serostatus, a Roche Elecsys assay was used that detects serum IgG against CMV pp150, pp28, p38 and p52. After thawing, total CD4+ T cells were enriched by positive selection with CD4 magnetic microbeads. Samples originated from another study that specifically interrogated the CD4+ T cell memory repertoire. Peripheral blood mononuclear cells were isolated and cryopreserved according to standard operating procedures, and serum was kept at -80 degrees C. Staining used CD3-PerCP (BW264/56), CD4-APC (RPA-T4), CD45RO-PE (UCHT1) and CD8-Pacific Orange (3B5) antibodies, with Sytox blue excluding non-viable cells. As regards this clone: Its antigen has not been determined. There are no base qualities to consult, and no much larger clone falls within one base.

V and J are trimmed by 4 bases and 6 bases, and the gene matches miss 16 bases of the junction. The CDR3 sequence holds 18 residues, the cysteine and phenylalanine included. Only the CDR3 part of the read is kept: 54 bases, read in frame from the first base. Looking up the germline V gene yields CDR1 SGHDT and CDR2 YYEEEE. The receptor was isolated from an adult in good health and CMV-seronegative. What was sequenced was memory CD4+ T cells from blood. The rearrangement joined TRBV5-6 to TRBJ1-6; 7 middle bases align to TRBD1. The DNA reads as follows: TGTGCCAGCAGCAGCTACCGGACAGGCGTCCGATTTAATTCACCCCTCCACTTT. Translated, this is CASSSYRTGVRFNSPLHF. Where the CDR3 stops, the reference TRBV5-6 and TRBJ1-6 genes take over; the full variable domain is DAGVTQSPTHLIKTRGQQVTLRCSPKSGHDTVSWYQQALGQGPQFIFQYYEEEERQRGNFPDRFSGHQFPNYSSELNVNALLLGDSALYLCASSSYRTGVRFNSPLHFGNGTRLTVT.